The rows below give T cell receptor beta chains drawn from one sample of a study of blood T cell repertoires in COVID-19. Some clones are missing from TCRdb's copy, which holds only in-frame ones; the method was immunoSEQ multiplex PCR. The sample carries around 150,000 clones, around 86% recorded once. Input material: peripheral blood. These receptors originate from a man aged 60 to 75 with acute or convalescent COVID-19. Each CDR3 is given with its conserved first and last residue. A D gene is named only where the DNA matches it firmly. Rows may omit the clone size; those that give it use once, few, many or a size class.

TRBJ1-1 | - | TRBD1 | TRBV7-3 | CASSTTGGNTEAFF | TGTGCCAGCAGCACTACAGGGGGGAATACTGAAGCTTTCTTT
TRBJ1-5 | - | - | TRBV7-3 | CASSSGINQPQHF | TGTGCCAGCAGCTCCGGGATCAATCAGCCCCAGCATTTT
TRBJ2-6 | once | TRBD2 | TRBV19 | CASSMPSGRAGSGANVLTF | TGTGCCAGTAGTATGCCTAGCGGGAGGGCAGGCTCTGGGGCCAACGTCCTGACTTTC
TRBJ1-1 | - | TRBD1 | TRBV19 | CASSWDRGAPEAFF | TGTGCCAGTAGTTGGGACAGGGGTGCCCCTGAAGCTTTCTTT
TRBJ1-5 | - | - | TRBV7-6 | CASSLGQGRDQPQHF | TGTGCCAGCAGCTTGGGCCAGGGGCGAGACCAGCCCCAGCATTTT
TRBJ2-7 | - | TRBD1 | TRBV30 | CAWRKGAAAYEQYF | TGTGCCTGGAGGAAGGGGGCGGCCGCCTACGAGCAGTACTTC
TRBJ1-1 | - | - | TRBV4-1 | CASSQVGQNTEAFF | TGCGCCAGCAGCCAGGTGGGACAGAACACTGAAGCTTTCTTT
TRBJ2-1 | - | - | TRBV15 | CATSRAQFYNEQFF | TGTGCCACCAGCAGGGCCCAGTTCTACAATGAGCAGTTCTTC
TRBJ2-4 | - | TRBD1 | TRBV7-6 | CASSLASSGTGSNIQYF | TGTGCCAGCAGCTTAGCGTCCTCCGGGACAGGGTCGAACATTCAGTACTTC
TRBJ2-6 | few | - | TRBV10-3 | CAISGTGPSSGANVLTF | TGTGCCATCAGTGGTACAGGACCATCCTCTGGGGCCAACGTCCTGACTTTC
TRBJ1-6 | - | - | TRBV3-1/TRBV3-2 | CASKQNNSPLHF | TGTGCCAGCAAACAGAATAATTCACCCCTCCACTTT
TRBJ2-7 | - | - | TRBV5-1 | CASSSLASGEQYF | TGCGCCAGCAGTTCTCTTGCCTCGGGCGAGCAGTACTTC
TRBJ2-5 | - | - | TRBV5-1 | CASSLGVAGSAQETQYF | TGCGCCAGCAGCTTGGGAGTCGCGGGCTCGGCACAAGAGACCCAGTACTTC
TRBJ2-2 | - | TRBD1 | TRBV10-1 | CASSESGQGNPGELFF | TGCGCCAGCAGTGAGTCGGGACAGGGAAACCCCGGGGAGCTGTTTTTT
TRBJ1-2 | once | - | TRBV3-1/TRBV3-2 | CASSQDRLANYGYTF | TGTGCCAGCAGCCAAGACAGGCTTGCTAACTATGGCTACACCTTC
TRBJ1-1 | - | - | TRBV6-5 | CASRTVGHTEAFF | TGTGCCAGCCGGACAGTCGGGCACACTGAAGCTTTCTTT